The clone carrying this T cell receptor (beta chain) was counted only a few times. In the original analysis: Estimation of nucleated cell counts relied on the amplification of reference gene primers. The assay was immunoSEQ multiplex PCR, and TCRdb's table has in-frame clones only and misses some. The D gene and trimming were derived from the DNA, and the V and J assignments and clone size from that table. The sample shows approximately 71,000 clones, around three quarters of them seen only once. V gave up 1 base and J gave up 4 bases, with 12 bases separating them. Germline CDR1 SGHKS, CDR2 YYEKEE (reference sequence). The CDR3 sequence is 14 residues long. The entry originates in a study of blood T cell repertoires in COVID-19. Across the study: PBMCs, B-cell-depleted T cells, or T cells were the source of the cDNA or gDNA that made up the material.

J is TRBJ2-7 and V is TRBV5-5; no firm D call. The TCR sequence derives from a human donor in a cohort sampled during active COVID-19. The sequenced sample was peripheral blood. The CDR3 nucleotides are TGTGCCAGCAGCTTGAGAGGAAATGGGTACGAGCAGTACTTC. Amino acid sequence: CASSLRGNGYEQYF.